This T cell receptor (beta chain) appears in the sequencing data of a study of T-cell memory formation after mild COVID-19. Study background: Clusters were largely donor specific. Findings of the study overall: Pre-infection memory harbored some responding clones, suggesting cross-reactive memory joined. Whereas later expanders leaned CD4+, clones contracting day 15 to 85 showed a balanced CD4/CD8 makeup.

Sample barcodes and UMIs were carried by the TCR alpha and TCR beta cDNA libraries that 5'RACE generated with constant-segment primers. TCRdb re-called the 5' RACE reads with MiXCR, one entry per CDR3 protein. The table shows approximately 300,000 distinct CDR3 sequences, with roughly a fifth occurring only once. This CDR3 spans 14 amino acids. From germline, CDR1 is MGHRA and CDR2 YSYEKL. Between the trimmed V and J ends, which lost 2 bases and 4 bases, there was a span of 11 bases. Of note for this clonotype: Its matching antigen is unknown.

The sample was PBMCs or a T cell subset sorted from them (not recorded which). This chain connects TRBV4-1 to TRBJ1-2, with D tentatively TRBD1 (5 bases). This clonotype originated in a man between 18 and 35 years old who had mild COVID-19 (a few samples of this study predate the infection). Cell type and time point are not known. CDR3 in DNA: TGCGCCAGCAGCCAACCAGGGTCCAGCTATGGCTACACCTTC. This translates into CASSQPGSSYGYTF.